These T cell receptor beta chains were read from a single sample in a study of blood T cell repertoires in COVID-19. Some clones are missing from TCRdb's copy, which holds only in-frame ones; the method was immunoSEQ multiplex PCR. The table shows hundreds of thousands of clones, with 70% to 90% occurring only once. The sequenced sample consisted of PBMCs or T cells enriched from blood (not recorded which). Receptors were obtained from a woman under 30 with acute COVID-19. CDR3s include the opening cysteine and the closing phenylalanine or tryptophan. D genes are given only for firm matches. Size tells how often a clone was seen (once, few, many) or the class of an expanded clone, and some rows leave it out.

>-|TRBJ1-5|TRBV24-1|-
CATSDTSSNQPQHF
TGTGCCACCAGTGACACTAGTAGCAATCAGCCCCAGCATTTT
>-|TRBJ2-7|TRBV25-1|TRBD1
CASRGQDLYTYEQYF
TGTGCCAGCAGAGGACAGGACCTCTATACCTACGAGCAGTACTTC
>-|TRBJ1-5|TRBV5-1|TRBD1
CASSFGTGEQPQHF
TGCGCCAGCAGCTTTGGGACAGGGGAACAGCCCCAGCATTTT
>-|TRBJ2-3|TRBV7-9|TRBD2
CASSPYRLAGTDTQYF
TGTGCCAGCAGCCCCTACCGACTAGCGGGAACAGATACGCAGTATTTT
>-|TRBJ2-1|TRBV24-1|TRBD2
CATSDYTAGVGEQFF
TGTGCCACCAGTGATTATACAGCGGGGGTGGGTGAGCAGTTCTTC
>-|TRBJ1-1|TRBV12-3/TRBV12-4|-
CASRPGGLSEAFF
TGTGCCAGCCGACCGGGGGGACTCTCTGAAGCTTTCTTT
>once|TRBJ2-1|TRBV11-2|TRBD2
CASSLIRGLAGLYNEQFF
TGTGCCAGCAGCTTAATCCGCGGGCTAGCGGGGCTCTACAATGAGCAGTTCTTC
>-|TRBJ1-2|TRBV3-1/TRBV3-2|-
CASSQDLYYPGSYTF
TGTGCCAGCAGCCAAGATCTATACTACCCGGGGAGCTACACCTTC
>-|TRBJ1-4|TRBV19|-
CASSIMLAVNEKLFF
TGTGCCAGTAGTATTATGTTGGCCGTTAATGAAAAACTGTTTTTT
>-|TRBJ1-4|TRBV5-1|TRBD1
CASTQGASTNEKLFF
TGCGCCAGCACGCAGGGGGCATCTACTAATGAAAAACTGTTTTTT
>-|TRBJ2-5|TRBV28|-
CASSFSVIPGWYLVQETQYF
TGTGCCAGCAGTTTTTCGGTTATCCCGGGTTGGTATTTGGTCCAAGAGACCCAGTACTTC
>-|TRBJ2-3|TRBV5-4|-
CASSLVLGGTDTQYF
TGTGCCAGCAGCTTGGTATTAGGAGGAACAGATACGCAGTATTTT
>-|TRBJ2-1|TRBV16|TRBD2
CASSQSASGRLVSYNEQFF
TGTGCCAGCAGCCAATCGGCTAGCGGGAGGCTCGTCTCCTACAATGAGCAGTTCTTC
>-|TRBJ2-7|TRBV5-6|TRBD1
CASSLGQGPHEQYF
TGTGCCAGCAGCCTAGGACAGGGCCCCCACGAGCAGTACTTC
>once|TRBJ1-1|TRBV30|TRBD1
CAWSVGQGLGNGTEAFF
TGTGCCTGGAGTGTTGGACAGGGCCTTGGAAATGGCACTGAAGCTTTCTTT
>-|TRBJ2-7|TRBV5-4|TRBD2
CASSLVGTTSYEQYF
TGTGCCAGCAGCTTGGTTGGGACTACATCCTACGAGCAGTACTTC
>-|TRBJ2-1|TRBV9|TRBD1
CASSGDSLYNEQFF
TGTGCCAGCAGCGGGGACAGTCTCTACAATGAGCAGTTCTTC
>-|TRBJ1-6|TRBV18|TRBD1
CASSPTGDNSPLHF
TGTGCCAGCTCACCCACAGGGGATAATTCACCCCTCCACTTT
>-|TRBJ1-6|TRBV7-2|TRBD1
CASSPRTGQNSPLHF
TGTGCCAGCAGCCCCAGGACAGGCCAAAATTCACCCCTCCACTTT
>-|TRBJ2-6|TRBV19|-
CASSTRRPSSGANVLTF
TGTGCCAGTAGTACTCGCCGGCCTAGCTCTGGGGCCAACGTCCTGACTTTC
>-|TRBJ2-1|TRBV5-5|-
CASSFIPRGTYNEQFF
TGTGCCAGCAGCTTCATACCCCGGGGAACCTACAATGAGCAGTTCTTC
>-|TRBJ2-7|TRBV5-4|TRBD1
CASSLAPGQGPYEQYF
TGTGCCAGCAGCTTGGCCCCGGGACAGGGACCCTACGAGCAGTACTTC
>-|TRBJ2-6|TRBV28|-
CASSGSQSSGANVLTF
TGTGCCAGCAGTGGGTCACAGAGCTCTGGGGCCAACGTCCTGACTTTC
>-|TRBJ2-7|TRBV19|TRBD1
CASSIDRGGSYEQYF
TGTGCCAGTAGTATAGATCGAGGGGGCAGCTACGAGCAGTACTTC
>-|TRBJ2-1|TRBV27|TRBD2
CASSTLGTRVYNEQFF
TGTGCCAGCAGTACCCTCGGGACTAGGGTCTACAATGAGCAGTTCTTC
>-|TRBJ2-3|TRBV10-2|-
CASSLRRADTQYF
TGCGCCAGCAGCCTCAGGAGGGCAGATACGCAGTATTTT
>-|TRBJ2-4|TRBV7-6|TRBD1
CASRPFPSTGADIQYF
TGTGCCAGCAGACCGTTCCCCTCCACAGGGGCTGACATTCAGTACTTC
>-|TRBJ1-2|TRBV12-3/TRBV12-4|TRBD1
CASSRTGGGYTF
TGTGCCAGCAGTCGCACAGGGGGCGGCTACACCTTC
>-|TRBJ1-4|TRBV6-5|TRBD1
CASSKTGTGAEKLFF
TGTGCCAGCAGTAAGACCGGGACAGGGGCGGAAAAACTGTTTTTT
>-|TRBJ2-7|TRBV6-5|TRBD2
CASTQGLADSYEQYF
TGTGCCAGCACCCAGGGACTAGCGGACTCCTACGAGCAGTACTTC
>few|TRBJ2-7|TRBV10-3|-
CAIRQGSQEQYF
TGTGCCATCAGACAGGGAAGCCAAGAGCAGTACTTC
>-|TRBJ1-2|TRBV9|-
CASSESGNGYTF
TGTGCCAGCAGCGAGAGCGGGAATGGCTACACCTTC
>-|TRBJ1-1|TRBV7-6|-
CASSLSINVAGRDTEAFF
TGTGCCAGCAGCTTAAGTATTAATGTCGCGGGAAGGGACACTGAAGCTTTCTTT
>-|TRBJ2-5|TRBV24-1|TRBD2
CATSDAREGLWETQYF
TGTGCCACCAGTGATGCCCGGGAGGGCCTTTGGGAGACCCAGTACTTC
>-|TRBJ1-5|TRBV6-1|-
CASSEFPGLSQPQHF
TGTGCCAGCAGTGAATTCCCAGGGTTGAGTCAGCCCCAGCATTTT
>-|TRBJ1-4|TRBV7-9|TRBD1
CASSRTGFNEKLFF
TGTGCCAGCAGCCGGACAGGCTTTAATGAAAAACTGTTTTTT
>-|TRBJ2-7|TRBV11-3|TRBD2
CASSLEASGGAQYEQYF
TGTGCCAGCAGCTTGGAAGCCAGCGGGGGGGCCCAGTACGAGCAGTACTTC
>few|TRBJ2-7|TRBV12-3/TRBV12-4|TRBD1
CASGGTGTYEQYF
TGTGCCAGCGGGGGGACAGGGACCTACGAGCAGTACTTC
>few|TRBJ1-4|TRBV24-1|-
CATSEGGGPNNEKLFF
TGTGCCACCAGTGAGGGTGGAGGCCCCAATAATGAAAAACTGTTTTTT
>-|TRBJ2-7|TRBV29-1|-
CSVRREVLPSYEQYF
TGCAGCGTTAGAAGGGAGGTGCTTCCCTCCTACGAGCAGTACTTC
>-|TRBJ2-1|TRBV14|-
CASSQATGGLFNEQFF
TGTGCCAGCAGCCAAGCGACGGGGGGCCTCTTCAATGAGCAGTTCTTC
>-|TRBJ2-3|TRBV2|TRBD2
CASSGGTRGHTDTQYF
TGTGCCAGCAGTGGGGGGACTAGGGGACACACAGATACGCAGTATTTT
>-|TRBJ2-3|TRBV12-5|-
CASGPPGRTDTQYF
TGTGCTAGTGGTCCCCCTGGCCGCACAGATACGCAGTATTTT
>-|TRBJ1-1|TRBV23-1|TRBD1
CASSQATGEDTEAFF
TGCGCCAGCAGTCAGGCGACAGGGGAGGACACTGAAGCTTTCTTT
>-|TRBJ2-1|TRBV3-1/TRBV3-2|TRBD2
CASSQGGGSNEQFF
TGTGCCAGCAGCCAAGGCGGGGGATCAAATGAGCAGTTCTTC
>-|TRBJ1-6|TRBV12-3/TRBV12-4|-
CASSFISPLHF
TGTGCCAGCAGTTTCATCTCACCCCTCCACTTT